The entry that follows covers one TCR beta chain sequence. This record comes from a study of OX40 agonist ivuxolimab in advanced cancers. This table comes from immunoSEQ multiplex PCR, and its TCRdb copy is limited to in-frame clones, with some not included. The profile shows 50,000 to 65,000 clones, more than 80% of them singletons. The receptor was derived from an adult with an advanced solid tumor such as melanoma, head and neck, liver or kidney cancer. Sequencing was performed on CD4+ or CD8+ T cells sorted from blood, taken in a trial of the OX40 agonist ivuxolimab.

Written as DNA, the CDR3 is TGTGCCAGCTCGCTACAAACAGGGGACACCGGGGAGCTGTTTTTT. Protein: CASSLQTGDTGELFF. This chain joins TRBV18 and TRBJ2-2; 7 nucleotides match TRBD1. The germline CDR1 and CDR2 sequences are KGHSH and LQKENI. The CDR3 spans 15 residues. The junction had 7 bases not matched to a gene; V was cut back by 6 bases and J by 3 bases.